This T cell receptor (beta chain) was identified during a study of cytomegalovirus exposure and HLA in healthy donors. This clone came up once. It was with 60 Vbeta and 13 Jbeta primers that the PCR ran. Using immunoSEQ multiplex PCR, the repertoire was profiled, and TCRdb retains in-frame clones only, with some absent. The table lists roughly 230,000 clones, 85% of them singletons. There are 13 residues in the CDR3. Germline V gene lookup returns CDR1 SGHVS and CDR2 FQNEAQ. Trimming cost V 4 bases and J 2 bases, with 8 bases left between them. The sample consisted of PBMCs. The clonotype originates from a girl aged 2-10 years in good health and CMV-seronegative. The genes are TRBV7-8 and TRBJ1-1, with D unclear. DNA for the CDR3: TGTGCCAGCAGCTCACACATAAACACTGAAGCTTTCTTT. As protein: CASSSHINTEAFF.